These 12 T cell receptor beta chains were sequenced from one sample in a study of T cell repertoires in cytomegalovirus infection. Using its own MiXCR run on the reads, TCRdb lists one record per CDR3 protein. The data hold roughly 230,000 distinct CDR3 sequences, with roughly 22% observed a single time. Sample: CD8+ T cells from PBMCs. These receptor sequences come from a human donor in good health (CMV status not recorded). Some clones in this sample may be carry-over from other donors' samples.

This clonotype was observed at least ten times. The CDR3 sequence is CASRLRDIQNSPLHF. For the CDR3, the DNA is TGTGCCAGCAGGTTGAGGGACATTCAAAATTCACCCCTCCACTTT. The chain combines TRBV7-2 with TRBJ1-6, with D possibly TRBD1 on 6 matching bases. CDR3 length: 15 residues. V was pared by 6 bases and J by 7 bases, with 16 bases between. Germline V gene sequence: CDR1 SGHTA, CDR2 FQGNSA.

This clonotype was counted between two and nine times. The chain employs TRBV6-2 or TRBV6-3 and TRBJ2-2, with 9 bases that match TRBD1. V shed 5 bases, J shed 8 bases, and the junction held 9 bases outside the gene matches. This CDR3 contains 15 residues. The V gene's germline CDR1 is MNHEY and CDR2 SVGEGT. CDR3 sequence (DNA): TGTGCCAGCAGTACCAGGGACAGGGCAGTTGGGGAGCTGTTTTTT. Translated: CASSTRDRAVGELFF.

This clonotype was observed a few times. The CDR3 sequence: CASSATGEAFF. CDR3 sequence (DNA): TGTGCCAGCAGTGCCACAGGTGAAGCTTTCTTT. This chain uses TRBV12-3 or TRBV12-4 with TRBJ1-1; perhaps TRBD1 as D (5 bases). The CDR3 is 11 residues long. Deletions cut 5 bases from V and 7 bases from J, with 8 bases between.

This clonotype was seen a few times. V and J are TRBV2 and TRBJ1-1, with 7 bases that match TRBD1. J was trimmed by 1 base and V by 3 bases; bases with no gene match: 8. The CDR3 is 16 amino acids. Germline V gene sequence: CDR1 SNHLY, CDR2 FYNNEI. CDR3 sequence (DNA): TGTGCCAGCAGTGAGAGGACAGGCCCTACGAACACTGAAGCTTTCTTT. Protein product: CASSERTGPTNTEAFF.

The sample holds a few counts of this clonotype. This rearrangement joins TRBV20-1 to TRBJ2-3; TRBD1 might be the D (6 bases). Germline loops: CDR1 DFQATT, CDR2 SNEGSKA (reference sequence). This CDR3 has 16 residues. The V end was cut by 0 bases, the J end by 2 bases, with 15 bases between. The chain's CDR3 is CSARDPSGTYTDTQYF. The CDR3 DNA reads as TGCAGTGCTAGAGATCCGTCGGGGACATACACAGATACGCAGTATTTT.

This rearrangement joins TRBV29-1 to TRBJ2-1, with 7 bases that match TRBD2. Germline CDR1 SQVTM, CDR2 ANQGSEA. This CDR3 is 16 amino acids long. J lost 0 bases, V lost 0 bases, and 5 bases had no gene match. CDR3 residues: CSVEDAASGSYNEQFF. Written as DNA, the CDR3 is TGCAGCGTTGAAGATGCGGCTAGCGGCTCCTACAATGAGCAGTTCTTC.

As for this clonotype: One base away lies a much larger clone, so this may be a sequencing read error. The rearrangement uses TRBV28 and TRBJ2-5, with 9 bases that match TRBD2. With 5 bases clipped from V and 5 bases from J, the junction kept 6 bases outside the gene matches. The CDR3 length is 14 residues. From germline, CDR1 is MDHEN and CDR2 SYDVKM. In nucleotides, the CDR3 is TGTGCCAGCAGTGGCGGGGGGGCCGGGGAGACCCAGTACTTC. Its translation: CASSGGGAGETQYF.

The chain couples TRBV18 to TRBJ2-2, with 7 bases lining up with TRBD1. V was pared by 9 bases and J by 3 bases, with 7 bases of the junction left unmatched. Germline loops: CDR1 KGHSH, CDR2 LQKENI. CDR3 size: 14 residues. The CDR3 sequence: CASHDRVDTGELFF. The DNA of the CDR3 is TGTGCCAGTCACGACAGGGTCGACACCGGGGAGCTGTTTTTT.

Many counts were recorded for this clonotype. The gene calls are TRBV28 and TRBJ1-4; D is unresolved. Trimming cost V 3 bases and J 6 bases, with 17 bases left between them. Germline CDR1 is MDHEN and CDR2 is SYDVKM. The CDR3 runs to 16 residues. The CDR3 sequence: CASSFGQAPSDEKLFF. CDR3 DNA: TGTGCCAGCAGTTTTGGGCAGGCCCCTAGCGATGAAAAACTGTTTTTT.

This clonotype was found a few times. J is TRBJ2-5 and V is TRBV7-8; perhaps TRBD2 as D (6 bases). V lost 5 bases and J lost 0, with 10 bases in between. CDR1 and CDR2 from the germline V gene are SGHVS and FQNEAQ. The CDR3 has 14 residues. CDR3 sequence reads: CASSRRDYQETQYF. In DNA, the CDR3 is TGTGCCAGCAGCCGCCGGGACTACCAAGAGACCCAGTACTTC.

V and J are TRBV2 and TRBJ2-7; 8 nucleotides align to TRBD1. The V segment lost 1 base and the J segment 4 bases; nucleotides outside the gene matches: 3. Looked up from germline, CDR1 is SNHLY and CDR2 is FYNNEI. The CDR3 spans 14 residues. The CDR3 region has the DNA TGTGCCAGCAGTGAAGGAGGGACAGGATACGAGCAGTACTTC. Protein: CASSEGGTGYEQYF.

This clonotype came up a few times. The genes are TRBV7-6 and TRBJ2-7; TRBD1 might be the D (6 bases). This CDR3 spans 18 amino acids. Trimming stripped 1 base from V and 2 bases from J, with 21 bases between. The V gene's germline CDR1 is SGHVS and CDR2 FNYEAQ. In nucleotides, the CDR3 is TGTGCCAGCAGCTTAGTCGCAGGGGAAGACCCTCCAACCTACGAGCAGTACTTC. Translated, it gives CASSLVAGEDPPTYEQYF.